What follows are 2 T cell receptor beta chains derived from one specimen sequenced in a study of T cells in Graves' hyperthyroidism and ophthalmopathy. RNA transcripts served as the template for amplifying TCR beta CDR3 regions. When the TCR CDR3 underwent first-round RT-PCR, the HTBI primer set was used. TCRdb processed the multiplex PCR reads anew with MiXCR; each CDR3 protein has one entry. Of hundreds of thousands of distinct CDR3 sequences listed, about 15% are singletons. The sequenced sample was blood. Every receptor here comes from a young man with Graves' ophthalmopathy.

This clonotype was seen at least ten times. CDR3 DNA sequence: TGTGCCAGCAGCGTAGCTCTAGCGGGAGAGGGAGATACGCAGTATTTT. It encodes CASSVALAGEGDTQYF. The chain joins TRBV9 to TRBJ2-3; 10 bases are shared with TRBD2. J gave up 5 bases and V 0 bases, and 6 bases lay outside the gene matches. The germline V gene encodes CDR1 SGDLS and CDR2 YYNGEE. This CDR3 spans 16 amino acids. The whole variable domain, filled in from reference TRBV9 and TRBJ2-3, reads DSGVTQTPKHLITATGQRVTLRCSPRSGDLSVYWYQQSLDQGLQFLIQYYNGEERAKGNILERFSAQQFPDLHSELNLSSLELGDSALYFCASSVALAGEGDTQYFGPGTRLTVL.

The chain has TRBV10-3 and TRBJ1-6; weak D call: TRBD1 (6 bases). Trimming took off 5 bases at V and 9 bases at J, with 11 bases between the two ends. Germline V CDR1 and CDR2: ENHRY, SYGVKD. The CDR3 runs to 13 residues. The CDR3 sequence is CAISTGRGSPLHF. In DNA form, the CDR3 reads TGTGCCATCAGTACAGGGAGGGGTTCACCCCTCCACTTT.